The sample holds many counts of the clone carrying this T cell receptor beta chain. What it binds is unknown. This CDR3 contains 15 residues. The library put unique molecular identifiers onto individual cDNA molecules. MiXCR, applied by TCRdb to the RACE reads, yields one record per CDR3 protein. This sample yields more than 150,000 distinct CDR3 sequences, of which approximately 31% are seen a single time; less than 3% belongs to the top ten. This entry belongs to a study of human T cells and chemical hapten exposure. Time point noted: pre-sensitization, week 0. Noted treatment: therapeutic diphenylcyclopropenone sensitization with weekly scalp DPC. Unfractionated whole blood was the source of the extracted total RNA. Study-wide results and limits: DPC sensitization did not alter TCRs above 1 in 1000 frequency.

The chain combines TRBV21-1 with TRBJ1-4; the DNA was not used to check the table's D call, TRBD1. TRBV21-1 is given as a pseudogene. The source of this sequence is a woman aged 25 to 39 with alopecia areata. Some clones in this sample may be carry-over from other donors' samples. The sample was whole blood, taken in connection with sensitization to the hapten diphenylcyclopropenone (DPC). The CDR3 here is CASSGRDRGREKLFF. DNA of the CDR3: TGTGCCAGCAGCGGTCGGGACAGGGGTCGAGAAAAACTGTTTTTT.